Shown below are 25 T cell receptor beta chains from a single sample sequenced in a study of cytomegalovirus exposure and HLA in healthy donors. PCR employed 60 Vbeta and 13 Jbeta primers. The assay was immunoSEQ multiplex PCR, and TCRdb's table has in-frame clones only and misses some. The repertoire holds approximately 160,000 clones, with approximately 80% as singletons. Sequenced input: PBMCs. The receptors stem from a man aged 25 to 45 in good health and CMV-seropositive.

Worth noting for this clone: At one end, the junction sequence differs from germline, possibly due to a read error. This chain uses TRBV19 with TRBJ1-1, with 7 bases that match TRBD1. This CDR3 comprises 15 residues. In germline, CDR1 is LNHDA, CDR2 SQIVND (reference sequence). The CDR3 loop reads CASSTLTGLKTEAFF. For the CDR3, the DNA is TGTGCCAGTAGTACGTTGACAGGGTTGAAGACTGAAGCTTTCTTT.

This chain uses TRBV5-4 with TRBJ2-7; 12 bases fit TRBD2. CDR3 size: 15 residues. Germline CDR1 SGHNT, CDR2 YYREEE (reference sequence). With 3 bases clipped from V and 2 bases from J, the junction kept 3 bases outside the gene matches. The CDR3 protein is CASSYGLAGTYEQYF. CDR3 sequence (DNA): TGTGCCAGCAGCTACGGACTAGCGGGAACCTACGAGCAGTACTTC.

The gene calls are TRBV23-1 and TRBJ2-5; the match to TRBD2 covers 10 bases. TRBV23-1 carries the ORF label, with uncertain function. The CDR3 totals 16 residues. V shed 0 bases and J 5 bases; nucleotides not matched to a gene: 6. Written as DNA, the CDR3 is TGCGCCAGCAGTCAATCGGCTAGCGGGGGTAGTGAGACCCAGTACTTC. Translating gives CASSQSASGGSETQYF.

This clone was observed once. The chain uses TRBV27 and TRBJ2-1, with TRBD2 identical over 8 bases. The CDR3 spans 14 residues. With 8 bases clipped from V and 7 bases from J, the junction kept 10 bases outside the gene matches. Germline assignment: CDR1 MNHEY and CDR2 SMNVEV (reference sequence). CDR3 protein: CASRMRGARNEQFF. CDR3 in DNA: TGTGCCAGCCGTATGCGGGGGGCGCGGAATGAGCAGTTCTTC.

The chain uses TRBV5-6 and TRBJ2-5, with D tentatively TRBD1 (5 bases). The J call may be mistaken, given a closer DNA end match to TRBJ2-7. The CDR3 loop spans 12 amino acids. CDR1 is SGHDT and CDR2 is YYEEEE in the germline V gene. The CDR3 sequence is CASSPGQNEQYF. DNA of the CDR3: TGTGCCAGCAGCCCCGGACAAAACGAGCAGTACTTC.

The chain combines TRBV6-5 with TRBJ2-7; 9 positions match TRBD2. The CDR3 is made up of 15 amino acids. V lost 0 bases, J lost 3 bases, and 3 bases stayed unmatched. Germline V gene data show CDR1 as MNHEY and CDR2 as SVGAGI. CDR3 region: CASSYSLAGVYEQYF. CDR3 coding DNA: TGTGCCAGCAGTTACTCGTTAGCGGGAGTCTACGAGCAGTACTTC.

The chain links TRBV19 to TRBJ2-3; TRBD2 aligns across 7 bases. Germline V lookup: CDR1 LNHDA, CDR2 SQIVND (reference sequence). The V gene end was trimmed by 5 bases and the J gene end by 1 base; junction bases not matched to a gene: 3. The CDR3 sequence is 14 residues long. The CDR3 protein is CASSPGGGTDTQYF. CDR3 bases: TGTGCCAGTAGTCCGGGAGGCGGCACAGATACGCAGTATTTT.

The chain uses TRBV4-3 and TRBJ2-2, with 8 bases aligning to TRBD2. Germline trimming cut 3 bases from V and 1 base from J; bases unmatched to any gene: 13. In germline, CDR1 is LGHNA, CDR2 YSLEER. The CDR3 covers 19 residues. The CDR3 reads CASSHPIPDRGGNTGELFF. For the CDR3, the DNA is TGCGCCAGCAGCCATCCCATCCCGGACCGGGGGGGGAACACCGGGGAGCTGTTTTTT.

This chain connects TRBV14 to TRBJ2-4; 8 nucleotides align to TRBD1. CDR1 is SGHDN, CDR2 FVKESK, per germline. Trimming took 1 base from V and 7 from J; bases not matched to a gene: 6. This CDR3 is 15 amino acids long. CDR3 amino acids: CASSQAGGVSNIQYF. The CDR3 bases are TGTGCCAGCAGCCAAGCAGGGGGCGTGAGTAACATTCAGTACTTC.

The rearrangement links TRBV9 to TRBJ1-5; possible D gene TRBD1, 6 bases. Germline CDR1 SGDLS, CDR2 YYNGEE. V lost 4 bases and J 3 bases, leaving 14 bases between the germline ends. This CDR3 spans 15 amino acids. As DNA, the CDR3 is TGTGCCAGCAGCTCCACAGGGTTGGCCAATCAGCCCCAGCATTTT. Translated: CASSSTGLANQPQHF.

V and J are TRBV7-9 and TRBJ2-2; tentatively, D is TRBD2 (7 bases). The CDR3 runs 17 residues. Between the trimmed V and J ends, which lost 2 bases and 6 bases, there was a span of 19 bases. CDR1 SEHNR and CDR2 FQNEAQ come from the germline V gene (reference sequence). The CDR3 DNA sequence: TGTGCCAGCAGCTTATTCGGGGGGCGCAACACGGCCGGGGAGCTGTTTTTT. Translated, it gives CASSLFGGRNTAGELFF.

Concerning this clone itself: One end of the junction does not line up with germline, which may come from a read error. The identical CDR3 is also encoded by other nucleotide sequences in the sample. This chain links TRBV4-3 with TRBJ2-7; 8 bases are shared with TRBD2. Per germline, CDR1 LGHNA and CDR2 YSLEER. The CDR3 is 19 amino acids. DNA for the CDR3: TGCGCCAGCAGCCAAGATAGGGCTAGCGGGCGCTCCCCCTCCTATGAGCAGTACTTC. Translating gives CASSQDRASGRSPSYEQYF.

The J gene is TRBJ2-3, the V gene TRBV7-6, with 10 bases identical to TRBD2. The CDR3 covers 16 residues. Looked up from germline, CDR1 is SGHVS and CDR2 is FNYEAQ. The V gene end was trimmed by 5 bases and the J gene end by 2 bases; junction bases not matched to a gene: 7. The CDR3 is CASSALAGDPTDTQYF. The CDR3 nucleotides are TGTGCCAGCAGCGCCCTAGCGGGGGACCCCACAGATACGCAGTATTTT.

This clone came up once. The V gene is TRBV6-4, the J gene TRBJ2-5, with 12 bases that match TRBD1. The better agreement between TRBJ2-7 and the DNA end casts doubt on the J call. The CDR3 consists of 15 residues. CDR1 and CDR2 (germline): MRHNA, SNTAGT. The CDR3 DNA sequence: TGTGCCAGCAGTGGGAAGGGACAGGGGGCTATCGAGCAGTACTTC. Translation: CASSGKGQGAIEQYF.

The gene calls are TRBV6-8 and TRBJ1-2, with TRBD1 as a possible D gene (6 bases). The V end was cut by 3 bases, the J end by 7 bases, with 18 bases between. Germline V gene data show CDR1 as MNHGY and CDR2 as SAAAGT. CDR3 length: 15 residues. CDR3 amino acids: CASSYRNRVFGGYTF. The CDR3 DNA is TGTGCCAGCAGTTATCGGAACAGGGTTTTTGGTGGCTACACCTTC.

The chain carries TRBV4-1 and TRBJ2-6, with D unresolved. The CDR3 sequence is 16 residues long. The germline gives CDR1 MGHRA, CDR2 YSYEKL. V lost 3 bases and J 1 base, leaving 10 bases between the germline ends. The CDR3 DNA follows: TGCGCCAGCAGCCATACAGACGGTTCTGGGGCCAACGTCCTGACTTTC. Residues: CASSHTDGSGANVLTF.

This chain's CDR3 is CASSFYRSGKYVWANEQFF. The DNA of the CDR3 is TGTGCCAGCAGTTTCTACCGTAGCGGGAAGTACGTCTGGGCGAATGAGCAGTTCTTC. This chain uses TRBV28 with TRBJ2-1; 8 nucleotides agree with TRBD2. Unmatched junction bases numbered 20, after V lost 3 bases and J lost 7 bases. The germline V gene has CDR1 MDHEN and CDR2 SYDVKM. This CDR3 is built from 19 residues. Together with reference TRBV28 and TRBJ2-1, the CDR3 gives the full variable domain: DVKVTQSSRYLVKRTGEKVFLECVQDMDHENMFWYRQDPGLGLRLIYFSYDVKMKEKGDIPEGYSVSREKKERFSLILESASTNQTSMYLCASSFYRSGKYVWANEQFFGPGTRLTVL.

The chain is built from TRBV6-5 and TRBJ1-2, with 7 bases identical to TRBD1. V lost 3 bases to trimming and J lost 0 bases; unmatched junction nucleotides: 4. The CDR3 has 15 amino acids. From germline, CDR1 is MNHEY and CDR2 SVGAGI. The CDR3 loop reads CASSYQGEPNYGYTF. The CDR3, as DNA: TGTGCCAGCAGTTATCAGGGGGAGCCTAACTATGGCTACACCTTC.

V usage is TRBV7-8 and J usage is TRBJ1-2, with D hard to call. This CDR3 comprises 16 residues. The V gene lost 2 bases and the J gene lost 8 bases, with 21 bases spanning the gap. The germline CDR1 and CDR2 sequences are SGHVS and FQNEAQ. The CDR3, as DNA: TGTGCCAGCAGCTTAAAAAGTGTGTCCCCTATCGGGGGCTACACCTTC. Its protein is CASSLKSVSPIGGYTF.

CDR3 in DNA: TGTGCCAGCAGCTCCGTGAGGGGGCTAGCCGGGGAGCTGTTTTTT. This encodes CASSSVRGLAGELFF. The chain combines TRBV7-9 with TRBJ2-2; 7 bases line up with TRBD1. V trimming: 4 bases; J trimming: 6 bases; junction bases outside the gene matches: 8. This CDR3 is built from 15 residues. The germline gives CDR1 SEHNR, CDR2 FQNEAQ (reference sequence). The entire variable domain, with the rest obtained from reference TRBV7-9 and TRBJ2-2, is as follows: DTGVSQNPRHKITKRGQNVTFRCDPISEHNRLYWYRQTLGQGPEFLTYFQNEAQLEKSRLLSDRFSAERPKGSFSTLEIQRTEQGDSAMYLCASSSVRGLAGELFFGEGSRLTVL.

The J gene is TRBJ2-7, the V gene TRBV7-9, with D perhaps matching TRBD2 (6 bases). CDR3 length: 15 residues. The V and J ends lost 0 bases and 4 bases respectively, with 13 bases between them. The germline CDR1 and CDR2 sequences are SEHNR and FQNEAQ (reference sequence). The CDR3 protein is CASSLAAGLGYEQYF. The CDR3 DNA is TGTGCCAGCAGCTTAGCTGCGGGGCTGGGGTACGAGCAGTACTTC.

The J gene is TRBJ2-1, the V gene TRBV19, with 9 bases identical to TRBD2. Germline trimming cut 4 bases from V and 5 bases from J; bases unmatched to any gene: 12. The CDR3 has 17 residues. The V gene's germline CDR1 is LNHDA and CDR2 SQIVND (reference sequence). The CDR3 sequence: CASSRGTSGPRDNEQFF. The DNA for the CDR3 is TGTGCCAGTAGTAGGGGAACTAGCGGGCCGCGGGACAATGAGCAGTTCTTC.

The rearrangement joins TRBV5-1 to TRBJ1-1; D unclear. CDR1 is SGHRS, CDR2 YFSETQ, per germline. This CDR3 region has 16 residues. Trimming removed 5 bases at V and 1 base at J, with 18 bases between. CDR3 bases: TGCGCCAGCAGGTTGAGTCCCGAGGCGCCGAACACTGAAGCTTTCTTT. Translating it yields CASRLSPEAPNTEAFF.

The V and J genes are TRBV27 and TRBJ1-2, with 7 bases that match TRBD1. This CDR3 has 15 amino acids. In germline, CDR1 is MNHEY, CDR2 SMNVEV (reference sequence). J was trimmed by 0 bases and V by 6 bases; bases with no gene match: 7. CDR3 in amino acids: CASRIRGNANYGYTF. In DNA form, the CDR3 reads TGTGCCAGCAGGATCAGGGGGAACGCTAACTATGGCTACACCTTC.

The gene calls are TRBV5-1 and TRBJ2-7; D gene unclear. CDR3 size: 14 residues. The V and J ends lost 0 bases and 2 bases respectively, with 9 bases between them. Germline V gives CDR1 SGHRS, CDR2 YFSETQ. As DNA, the CDR3 is TGCGCCAGCAGCTTGGACCGACGGGCCTACGAGCAGTACTTC. It specifies CASSLDRRAYEQYF.